This T cell receptor beta chain comes out of a study of Graves' ophthalmopathy and Graves' hyperthyroidism (dated by TCRdb to between 2018 and 2020). Some background on the complete study: Peripheral blood was collected before any treatment was given, at the time of initial diagnosis. The study used signatures of the TCR beta repertoire to tell Graves' ophthalmopathy apart from Graves' hyperthyroidism and to predict which patients would progress to ophthalmopathy. An independent validation cohort was composed of approximately 19 hyperthyroidism patients and around 16 patients who later progressed from hyperthyroidism to ophthalmopathy. In total, over 130 blood samples were TCR-sequenced: fewer than 50 ophthalmopathy, some 75 hyperthyroidism and some 17 hyperthyroidism-to-ophthalmopathy patients. In roughly six hyperthyroidism patients, T-cell repertoires of thyroid tissue and blood were compared. Once sampling was done, hyperthyroidism patients were given methimazole at a starting dose of 30 mg daily, while ophthalmopathy patients were given high-dose intravenous methylprednisolone. For training and testing, the 100 or so patients in the discovery cohort were randomly divided in a 7:3 ratio. To explore V-J signatures distinguishing ophthalmopathy from hyperthyroidism, a discovery set of about 99 patients (roughly 45 ophthalmopathy, some 57 stable hyperthyroidism) was enrolled. The paper's findings and limits, for the study overall: Sample size was not statistically predetermined, and group allocation was not concealed from the investigators. Ophthalmopathy was separated from stable hyperthyroidism by the 13-signature model with around 88% sensitivity and 81.08% specificity in cross-validation and with 80%/75% in the test set. In validation, the model predicted ophthalmopathy progression with 55% to 71% sensitivity and roughly 72% specificity; some 13 predicted patients were CT-confirmed with GO in a median of about 6.1 months. Most expanded thyroid clonotypes with a frequency above 0.001 also appeared in blood, which suggests that blood repertoires may reflect the immune response in the thyroid.

For repertoire sequencing, TCR beta CDR3 regions were amplified from RNA transcripts. A first-round RT-PCR used HTBI primers with the Qiagen OneStep RT-PCR kit, followed by a second-round multiplex PCR, size selection and purification. The libraries underwent paired-end sequencing with 100 bp reads on an Illumina HiSeq2000. In the authors' own workflow: Reads were processed with SOAPnuke, discarding reads with adapters, uncalled bases, mean Phred below 15, or no exact constant-primer or identifier match. COPE v1.2.5 was used to merge high-quality paired reads. Unique nucleotide sequences were defined as clonotypes and aligned to IMGT TRB V, D and J references using MiTCR v1.1. The analysis was limited to V-J combinations with a frequency above 0.0001, which together covered 99% to 99.2% of the repertoires. For each V-J combination, a TCR clonal expansion and chaos score was defined as the ratio of F50 clonal expansion to chaos observed in the TCRdist matrix. Welch's t-statistics and random forest were used to narrow the features down to around 12 V-J combinations, which were then fed into a naive Bayes classifier. The similarity between thyroid and blood repertoires was quantified using the Morisita-Horn index. The public reads were quality trimmed at Q25 with fastp and then assembled into clones with MiXCR by TCRdb, keeping productive beta chains. Each entry merges the rows of one CDR3 protein and shows their most common DNA and genes. The V and J calls here are based on TCRdb, not the publication. The sample has 620,000 or so distinct CDR3 sequences on record, roughly 20% of them singletons. Jointly, the top ten make up approximately 6.9% of the sample.

CDR1 and CDR2, looked up from the germline V gene, are SNHLY and FYNNEI. The germline V end is reduced by 10 bases and the J end by 7 bases; junction bases left unmatched: 6. Counted from cysteine to phenylalanine, this CDR3 has 13 amino acids. The sequence is cut down to CDR3 DNA, 39 bases in frame from base 1. The table lists this clonotype with many counts. The clone's antigen remains unknown. No qualities accompany the bases; no much larger clone lies one base away. Stable hyperthyroidism was defined as no progression to ophthalmopathy within 18 months of follow-up. The hyperthyroidism patients were 18 to 65 years old and newly diagnosed, with a disease duration of less than 2 months. Patients with other autoimmune diseases, uncontrolled infections, pregnancy or lactation were excluded. Clinical symptoms, serum thyroxine, TRAb, thyroid ultrasound and orbital computed tomography were used for diagnosis. PBMCs were isolated from about 10 ml of fresh peripheral blood by Ficoll-Paque density gradient centrifugation. Total RNA was extracted with Trizol reagent and quality-checked on an Agilent 2100 Bioanalyzer.

Sequencing used peripheral blood. Recombination joined TRBV2 with TRBJ1-6, with 8 bases matching TRBD1. The receptor was derived from a woman aged 18-29 years with stable Graves' hyperthyroidism. Some clones in this sample may be carry-over from other donors' samples. Donor details come from another sample of the same person, matched by shared clones. CDR3 region: CATQGQANSPLHF. The DNA is TGTGCCACCCAGGGACAGGCAAATTCACCCCTCCACTTT.